This T cell receptor beta chain originates from a study of Ad26.COV2.S vaccination and SARS-CoV-2 variants. Study summary: Donor got 5x10^10 or 1x10^11 viral particles of Ad26.COV2.S.

Treatment here: about 20 received Ad26.COV2.S at low or high dose, single or two shots; 5 received placebo; per-sample allocation not given. Repertoires come from day 63 after the first vaccine or placebo injection. Boston supplied an adult donor aged 18-55 years. What was given as vaccine was an Ad26 vector encoding Wuhan-strain SARS-CoV-2 spike. Study observations and caveats: Possibly, TCR breadth and depth analyses underestimated total T cell responses.

On this clone: Antigen specificity is unknown.

The method was immunoSEQ multiplex PCR; TCRdb's version includes in-frame clones alone and lacks a portion of them. The sample includes some 250,000 clones, 88% of them seen just once. There are 13 residues in the CDR3. The germline gives CDR1 SGHDN, CDR2 FVKESK. V gave up 4 bases and J gave up 5 bases, with 11 bases separating them. The material was peripheral blood, obtained in a trial of Ad26.COV2.S vaccine versus placebo. This sequence joins TRBV14 and TRBJ1-1; a weak D match, TRBD1 (6 bases). This sequence was found in a person aged 18-65 years who received the Ad26.COV2.S COVID-19 vaccine or a placebo. This CDR3 reads CASSRSGVTEAFF. CDR3 bases: TGTGCCAGCAGCCGTTCAGGGGTTACTGAAGCTTTCTTT.